This TCR beta chain was identified during a study of blood T cell repertoires in COVID-19. Study details: Acute and convalescent COVID-19 specimens originated in the United States, Italy and Spain. From T cells, B-cell-depleted T cells, or PBMCs came the material, which was cDNA or gDNA.

The germline gives CDR1 SGHVS, CDR2 FNYEAQ. The CDR3 sequence is 17 residues long. V lost 1 base, J lost 4 bases, and 18 bases lay in between. How the authors handled the data: From reference gene primer amplification, estimates of nucleated cell counts were derived. TCRdb's table, derived via immunoSEQ multiplex PCR, lists solely in-frame clones and lacks some. V and J calls and clone size are those listed in that table; D and trimming were worked out from the DNA. The data contain 150,000 to 200,000 clones, approximately 86% of them singletons. The TCR comes from a man between 65 and 85 years old with acute or convalescent COVID-19. The chain carries TRBV7-6 and TRBJ2-3, with a possible D match to TRBD1 (5 bases). The specimen was peripheral blood. The CDR3 sequence is CASSLVVGRWGPDTQYF. The CDR3 nucleotides are TGTGCCAGCAGCTTAGTAGTTGGGCGGTGGGGCCCAGATACGCAGTATTTT.